These 15 T cell receptor beta chains share one sample of origin, sequenced in a study of Tregs in tolerant kidney transplant recipients. Sequenced by immunoSEQ multiplex PCR; TCRdb stores in-frame clones only, minus some. The sample records over 55,000 clones, around 82% being singletons. Source material: CD4+ T cells from blood. These receptors were obtained from a human donor in good health.

This clone appeared a few times. The genes are TRBV15 and TRBJ1-1; no reliable D call. From germline, CDR1 is LNHNV and CDR2 YYDKDF (reference sequence). With 1 base removed from V and 2 bases from J, the gap between germline ends came to 8 bases. The CDR3 runs 14 residues. The chain's CDR3 is CATSRALDNTEAFF. The DNA for the CDR3 is TGTGCCACCAGCAGAGCATTAGATAACACTGAAGCTTTCTTT. Drawing the rest from reference TRBV15 and TRBJ1-1, the complete variable domain is DAMVIQNPRYQVTQFGKPVTLSCSQTLNHNVMYWYQQKSSQAPKLLFHYYDKDFNNEADTPDNFQSRRPNTSFCFLDIRSPGLGDTAMYLCATSRALDNTEAFFGQGTRLTVV.

Only a few counts were recorded for this clone. V and J are TRBV5-6 and TRBJ1-3; no firm D call. In germline, CDR1 is SGHDT, CDR2 YYEEEE. This CDR3 has 14 residues. V was pared by 3 bases and J by 4 bases, with 11 bases between. The CDR3 sequence is CASSSTHPGNTIYF. The CDR3 nucleotides are TGTGCCAGCAGCTCGACTCACCCCGGAAACACCATATATTTT.

V gene TRBV30 combines with J gene TRBJ1-6; no definite D call. The V gene's germline CDR1 is GTSNPN and CDR2 SVGIG (reference sequence). The V end was cut by 3 bases, the J end by 6 bases, with 6 bases between. The CDR3 is 12 amino acids. CDR3 sequence (DNA): TGTGCCTGGAGGGCGGCTAATTCACCCCTCCACTTT. It translates to CAWRAANSPLHF.

The chain carries TRBV30 and TRBJ1-2, with TRBD1 as a possible D gene (5 bases). The CDR3 loop spans 14 amino acids. V lost 4 bases and J lost 4, with 16 bases in between. The V gene's germline CDR1 is GTSNPN and CDR2 SVGIG (reference sequence). In DNA, the CDR3 is TGTGCCTGGAAATTGATTAGGGGAGCCTATGGCTACACCTTC. Residues: CAWKLIRGAYGYTF.

CDR3 protein: CASSLSRGGGRVTEAFF. As DNA, the CDR3 is TGTGCCAGCAGTTTATCCAGGGGCGGGGGGCGAGTTACTGAAGCTTTCTTT. This chain joins TRBV27 and TRBJ1-1, with a possible D match to TRBD1 (6 bases). There are 17 residues in the CDR3. Per germline, CDR1 MNHEY and CDR2 SMNVEV (reference sequence). The V gene lost 0 bases and the J gene lost 5 bases, with 19 bases spanning the gap.

V gene TRBV11-2 combines with J gene TRBJ2-3; 9 bases are shared with TRBD1. This CDR3 comprises 16 residues. CDR1 is SGHAT and CDR2 is FQNNGV in the germline V gene. The J segment lost 1 base and the V segment lost 4 bases, leaving 6 bases of the junction unmatched. The CDR3 loop reads CASSWTGVGGTDTQYF. The DNA for the CDR3 is TGTGCCAGCAGCTGGACAGGGGTCGGAGGCACAGATACGCAGTATTTT.

The CDR3 is CASSFSLNEKLFF. The CDR3 nucleotides are TGTGCCAGCAGCTTCTCCCTAAATGAAAAACTGTTTTTT. This sequence joins TRBV7-8 and TRBJ1-4; D remains unclear. V lost 3 bases and J 5 bases, leaving 7 bases between the germline ends. Germline V gene data show CDR1 as SGHVS and CDR2 as FQNEAQ. The CDR3 totals 13 residues.

Only a few counts were recorded for this clone. The V gene is TRBV13, the J gene TRBJ2-1; 11 bases map to TRBD1. V lost 0 bases, J lost 12 bases, and 10 bases stayed unmatched. This CDR3 has 16 residues. Germline lookup yields CDR1 PRHDT and CDR2 FYEKMQ (reference sequence). CDR3 protein: CASSLGGTGGTTGQFF. CDR3 nucleotides: TGTGCCAGCAGCTTAGGCGGGACAGGGGGGACCACGGGGCAGTTCTTC.

In regard to this clone: The sample has other DNA sequences that encode this CDR3 too. The chain combines TRBV4-3 with TRBJ2-7; D not resolved. Germline lookup yields CDR1 LGHNA and CDR2 YSLEER. Trimming removed 3 bases from V and 4 bases from J, with 10 bases in between. The CDR3 sequence is 13 residues long. CDR3 amino acids: CASSQAQGYEQYF. The DNA of the CDR3 is TGCGCCAGCAGCCAGGCCCAAGGGTACGAGCAGTACTTC.

This sequence joins TRBV7-9 and TRBJ1-2, with 7 positions matching TRBD1. Germline V gives CDR1 SEHNR, CDR2 FQNEAQ (reference sequence). There are 13 residues in the CDR3. J lost 4 bases, V lost 5 bases, and 4 bases had no gene match. CDR3 residues: CASSTGQSYGYTF. CDR3 coding DNA: TGTGCCAGCAGCACGGGACAGTCCTATGGCTACACCTTC.

The gene calls are TRBV15 and TRBJ2-7; D may correspond to TRBD1 or TRBD2 (5 bases each). Germline V lookup: CDR1 LNHNV, CDR2 YYDKDF (reference sequence). The CDR3 length is 14 residues. The V and J ends lost 1 base and 1 base respectively, with 8 bases between them. CDR3 sequence (DNA): TGTGCCACCAGCAGAGTTGGGGGTTCCTACGAGCAGTACTTC. This sequence encodes CATSRVGGSYEQYF.

The V gene is TRBV2, the J gene TRBJ2-1; D gene uncertain. CDR1 is SNHLY, CDR2 FYNNEI, per germline. Trimming removed 5 bases from V and 7 bases from J, with 6 bases in between. The CDR3 sequence is 11 residues long. CDR3: CASSPENEQFF. In DNA, the CDR3 is TGTGCCAGCAGTCCGGAGAATGAGCAGTTCTTC. The variable domain in full, with the rest retrieved from reference TRBV2 and TRBJ2-1, is EPEVTQTPSHQVTQMGQEVILRCVPISNHLYFYWYRQILGQKVEFLVSFYNNEISEKSEIFDDQFSVERPDGSNFTLKIRSTKLEDSAMYFCASSPENEQFFGPGTRLTVL.

The V call is TRBV30, the J call TRBJ1-5; no definite D call. The CDR3 runs 12 residues. The ends were cut back, 5 bases at V and 4 bases at J, with 9 bases in the middle. Per the germline V gene, CDR1 is GTSNPN and CDR2 is SVGIG (reference sequence). In nucleotides, the CDR3 is TGTGCCTGGGGCAGAATAAATCAGCCCCAGCATTTT. It encodes CAWGRINQPQHF.

This clone has just a few counts. The chain links TRBV7-9 to TRBJ2-2; TRBD1 matches 8 bases. The CDR3 sequence is 15 residues long. CDR1 and CDR2 (germline): SEHNR, FQNEAQ (reference sequence). Trimming removed 5 bases from V and 6 bases from J; junction bases left unmatched: 8. The CDR3 nucleotides are TGTGCCAGCAGCCCTAGACAGGGGAGTTCCGGGGAGCTGTTTTTT. Translation gives CASSPRQGSSGELFF.

The V and J genes are TRBV9 and TRBJ2-1; D is unresolved. From germline, CDR1 is SGDLS and CDR2 YYNGEE. V dropped 0 bases and J dropped 7 bases, with 11 bases sitting between them. This CDR3 is built from 14 residues. The CDR3 region is CASSVADSFNEQFF. CDR3 nucleotide sequence: TGTGCCAGCAGCGTAGCGGATAGCTTTAATGAGCAGTTCTTC.